The TCR beta chain under discussion was sequenced for a study of shared clonotypes between healthy human individuals. Study overall: The study used three CD4 naive, three CD4 memory, two CD8 naive and one CD8 memory plate per donor.

Donors comprised only Caucasian adults living in Nashville, Tennessee. The table came from immunoSEQ multiplex PCR; TCRdb's copy has only in-frame clones and leaves some out. This sample has roughly 500,000 clones, with 90% to 97% found just once. Germline values: CDR1 SGHTA, CDR2 FQGTGA. The CDR3 is made up of 16 amino acids. Comment on this clone: Mismatch with germline at one junction end may stem from a read error. The same CDR3 is also encoded by other DNA sequences in this sample.

Sequencing input: naive CD4+ T cells sorted from blood. Indicated subset: CD45RA+ positively selected. This chain uses TRBV7-3 with TRBJ2-2; no reliable D call. This clonotype originated in a woman under 40 in good health. CDR3 bases: TGCGCCAGCAGCCGCGGTCCGGCCGCGAACACCGGGGAGCTGTTTTTT. Translating it yields CASSRGPAANTGELFF.